This TCR beta chain is drawn from a study of cytomegalovirus exposure and HLA in healthy donors (dated 2017 in TCRdb). Regarding the complete study: According to an earlier analysis of around 600 of the donors, roughly 180 million T cells yielded roughly 110 million unique TCR beta sequences and 276 Gb of sequence data. High-throughput TCR immunosequencing, statistical association of individual TCRs with disease status, and machine learning were combined to predict cytomegalovirus infection status. In a later genetic analysis, genome-wide SNP genotypes for about 55% of the 666 donors were used, and that subset was treated as a discovery cohort. Both class I and class II loci were covered by HLA typing, at four-digit resolution. Rather than using new phenotypic data, the later analysis identified candidate immune exposures from TCR beta sequences and from how often those sequences occurred across donors. The study aimed to test whether signatures of past pathogen exposure could be identified by cataloging public T cell receptors. Approximately 310 gigabases of sequencing data and approximately 80 million unique TCR sequences were included in an early release covering about 700 HLA-typed donors. To study patterns of TCR occurrence, a later analysis re-analyzed previously published TCR beta repertoires from 666 donors and added high-resolution HLA genotyping. Typing coverage varied by locus: roughly 629-640 donors for A, B, C, DRB1 and DQB1; approximately 560 for DQA1; more than 600 for DPA1; more than 450 for DPB1. Of the roughly 400 genotyped donors, 81% were placed in the genetic ancestry cluster associated with self-reported Caucasian donors. On average, about 200,000 unique TCR beta nucleotide sequences were sequenced per donor among a few hundred genotyped donors of the cohort, with around 19% of those sequences being non-productive. Every discovery cohort repertoire had been produced on one sequencing platform. The study profiled the T cell repertoires of about 720 subjects by immunosequencing and related them to cytomegalovirus serostatus. About 5 DR-DQ haplotypes were handled as single units for association and clustering, since linkage in the cohort was strong. Along with the approximately 650-subject first cohort, a separate validation cohort of over 90 different subjects was used. An earlier analysis of fewer than 750 of the donors used high-throughput TCR beta sequencing to judge whether each TCR beta V gene segment behaved as functional or pseudogenic. Donor age, sex, ethnicity and CMV serostatus were compiled alongside the repertoire data. Study-wide conclusions, independent of this receptor: An earlier analysis of approximately 600 of the donors showed that most TCR beta V segments appeared in productive rearrangements either about 90% or about 30% of the time, which broadly matched IMGT annotations. In a later analysis, TCR association rates were found to vary across HLA loci, with the most associated TCRs seen for DRB1 alleles and the fewest for HLA-C alleles. Sequencing depth was assumed to be roughly uniform across donors in the presence/absence analyses, though that assumption may not hold. In a later analysis, HLA-associated TCR beta chains showed more clonal expansion and lower generation probabilities than non-associated chains that were equally common. In vitro tests confirmed that a few of the cytomegalovirus-associated TCR beta chains recognize cytomegalovirus antigens. In both the original and validation cohorts, the classifier was reported to diagnose cytomegalovirus status with high specificity and sensitivity. A later analysis found that most CMV-associated TCR beta chains appeared HLA-restricted, with HLA associations seemingly driven largely by CMV exposure. Because counts were too low, some 17 rarely observed V segments, including chromosome 9 orphons, were excluded from the earlier analysis of 587 of the donors. Compared with the 666-donor mean, donors in an Asian-associated ancestry cluster had fewer N-insertions in productive TCRs, according to a later genetic analysis. In a later genetic analysis, a missense DCLRE1C variant was associated with V-gene and J-gene trimming of TCR beta chains, and the association was replicated in an independent cohort. At a false discovery rate of 0.05, a later analysis linked 16,951 TCR beta sequences to specific HLA alleles. In this cohort, only TCR beta chains were sequenced, and detectable features were limited by the absence of alpha or paired-chain data. Across donors, most TCR sequences were observed very rarely, whereas some public TCRs were present in many individuals. The 87-base-pair reads could not distinguish some IMGT-functional V segments, including TRBV6-2 and TRBV6-3, so those segments were excluded. According to the authors, the approach could potentially be generalized to other disease states and immunological phenotypes. A further reported finding was that TCR beta sequences accurately predicted the HLA-A and HLA-B alleles for most subjects in the first cohort. A group of highly shared sequence variants was considered likely to be a technical artifact of the sequencing pipeline. Because some donors lacked HLA typing at each locus, the association tests relied only on the typed subset. According to a later analysis, parvovirus B19, influenza, CMV and Epstein-Barr virus appeared linked to several top co-occurrence clusters. When HLA alleles, especially DR and DQ, strongly co-occurred, TCR associations were difficult to assign to individual alleles. In the study, approximately 160 TCR beta chains were listed as associated with cytomegalovirus. Linkage disequilibrium might explain the correlated functional status among segregating V segments, but an unknown experimental factor could not be ruled out. For the cohort, immune exposure information was limited to CMV serostatus.

Receptor amplification or capture employed the immunoSEQ multiplex PCR assay. For the multiplex PCR, a mixture combining 60 forward primers for TCR Vbeta segments and 13 reverse primers for TCR Jbeta segments was used. The CDR3 region of rearranged TCR beta genes was amplified from genomic DNA with a multiplex PCR assay. On the Illumina HiSeq System, the amplified TCR beta libraries were sequenced as 87-base-pair reads. In the original analysis: A later analysis tallied tens of millions of unique TCR beta chains across the 666 repertoires, and around 10 million of those chains were shared by two or more donors. Raw reads were error-corrected and collapsed into unique sequences with a nearest-neighbor algorithm that merged closely related sequences to remove PCR and sequencing errors. CDR3 sequences were aligned to IMGT reference sequences to assign V, D and J gene segments. Each retained sequence needed at least a six-nucleotide match to both a V gene segment and a J gene segment. Rearrangements were classified as productive when the CDR3 lacked stop codons and remained in frame with V and J, and all other rearrangements were classified as non-productive. Following IMGT convention, CDR3 was defined as the stretch from the second conserved V-encoded cysteine up to the conserved J-encoded phenylalanine. The earlier analysis of a few hundred of the donors excluded sequences that lacked an unambiguous match to a single V gene segment. In an earlier analysis of about 590 of the donors, a V segment was called functional when productive rearrangements were above 56.7%, and segregating when the standard deviation between donors exceeded 5%. To diagnose cytomegalovirus status from the catalog of TCR beta chain sequences, a statistical classification framework was built. In a later analysis, V and J genes were assigned by comparing TCR nucleotide sequences against IMGT/GENE-DB human TR gene sequences. A later analysis assigned CDR3 sequences and most-parsimonious VDJ recombination scenarios with the TCRdist pipeline. In a later analysis, every TCR beta chain was defined by the combination of its CDR3 amino acid sequence and its V-gene family, and reads without a unique V-gene family were dropped. A later analysis removed 600 or so highly shared, low-generation-probability nucleotide sequences to deal with suspected cross-contamination and a sequencing artifact. In a later analysis, a clonal expansion index for each public chain was calculated from normalized within-repertoire ranks of inferred template counts. Generation probabilities in a later analysis came from a VDJ recombination model fitted to out-of-frame rearrangements, and those results were checked against IGoR. In a later analysis, hypergeometric tests were used to score TCR-TCR, TCR-HLA and TCR-CMV co-occurrence, with a repertoire-size bias correction applied to TCR pairs. A later analysis estimated false discovery rates by permuting HLA or CMV assignments 20 times. In a later analysis, co-occurring TCRs were grouped using DBSCAN, with TCRdist sequence similarity added in when clustering inside HLA-allele-positive subsets. Co-occurrence clustering excluded repertoires with fewer than 30,000 or more than 120,000 public chains, plus five with anomalous nucleotide sharing. This is the immuneACCESS table as TCRdb keeps it, with only in-frame sequences that have V and J called. A part of the clones is gone; compared with another copy, unresolved V genes explain less than half, and the rest is unexplained. That table is the source of V, J and clone size, and D and trimming were worked out from the DNA. The sample data list about 100,000 clones, and 80% to 85% of these were observed just once. Around 4.2% of the sample is taken by the ten largest.

The cohort comprised 550 to 700 healthy bone marrow donors. At the time of sampling, all cohort members were nominally healthy, though unrecorded immune exposures were likely present. The donor tested CMV seropositive and was one of the 289 seropositive cohort members. A peripheral blood sample was collected from each donor, and TCR beta sequencing was performed on peripheral blood mononuclear cells. The Qiagen DNeasy Blood Extraction Kit was used to extract genomic DNA from the blood cell samples. According to the germline V gene, CDR1 reads KGHSH and CDR2 reads LQKENI. From its cysteine to its phenylalanine, the CDR3 spans 14 amino acids. The CDR3 DNA has 42 bases and is translated from base 1. V and J lose 4 bases and 3 bases, and a span of 13 bases separates them. Regarding this clone: What this receptor recognizes is not known. Per-base quality was not reported, and no clone a single base away is much larger than it.

This chain is built from TRBV18 and TRBJ2-7; TRBD1 is perhaps the D gene, given 6 matching bases. The clonotype comes from a woman between 65 and 79 years old in good health and CMV-seropositive. The sequencing sample was made of PBMCs. Here the CDR3 is given as CASSQRGQSYEQYF. The sequence in DNA is TGTGCCAGCTCACAGCGCGGACAGAGCTACGAGCAGTACTTC.